These 24 T cell receptor beta chains were all obtained from the same sample, sequenced in a study of blood T cell repertoires in COVID-19. The repertoire was sequenced with immunoSEQ multiplex PCR; TCRdb's copy has only in-frame clones and lacks some. The sample lists approximately 52,000 clones, less than 95% occurring once. The material sequenced was peripheral blood. The receptors were gathered from a human donor in a cohort sampled during active COVID-19.

This chain links TRBV7-9 with TRBJ2-3; 10 bases agree with TRBD1. Germline V gives CDR1 SEHNR, CDR2 FQNEAQ (reference sequence). The CDR3 totals 17 residues. The V segment lost 0 bases and the J segment 4 bases; nucleotides outside the gene matches: 7. The CDR3 protein is CASSLALTGGMADTQYF. CDR3 DNA: TGTGCCAGCAGCTTAGCGCTGACAGGGGGCATGGCAGATACGCAGTATTTT.

V is TRBV7-9 and J is TRBJ2-1, with 12 bases lining up with TRBD2. Germline V CDR1 and CDR2: SEHNR, FQNEAQ (reference sequence). This CDR3 spans 17 amino acids. V shed 3 bases and J 8 bases; nucleotides not matched to a gene: 11. The CDR3 spells CASSLPPTSGREDEQFF. In DNA, the CDR3 is TGTGCCAGCAGCTTGCCCCCGACTAGCGGGAGAGAGGATGAGCAGTTCTTC.

V and J are TRBV19 and TRBJ1-5, with TRBD1 identical over 7 bases. The CDR3 consists of 15 residues. The germline V gene has CDR1 LNHDA and CDR2 SQIVND (reference sequence). V gave up 5 bases and J gave up 2 bases; unmatched junction bases: 6. CDR3 nucleotides: TGTGCCAGTAGTTTGACAGGGATTGGCAATCAGCCCCAGCATTTT. It specifies CASSLTGIGNQPQHF.

The V and J genes are TRBV9 and TRBJ2-5, with 7 bases fitting TRBD2. Looked up from germline, CDR1 is SGDLS and CDR2 is YYNGEE. Germline trimming cut 4 bases from V and 5 bases from J; bases unmatched to any gene: 8. The CDR3 is 14 residues long. The CDR3 sequence is CASSLGLEEETQYF. The CDR3 region has the DNA TGTGCCAGCAGCCTCGGACTAGAAGAGGAGACCCAGTACTTC.

The rearrangement links TRBV11-2 to TRBJ2-1; 8 bases align to TRBD1. This CDR3 has 15 amino acids. Germline V CDR1 and CDR2: SGHAT, FQNNGV. Trimming at V came to 5 bases and at J to 6 bases, leaving 9 bases not matched to a gene. CDR3 region: CASSVGQGRGNEQFF. CDR3 DNA sequence: TGTGCCAGCAGCGTAGGACAGGGAAGAGGCAATGAGCAGTTCTTC.

The V call is TRBV5-4, the J call TRBJ2-1; D call uncertain. Germline V gene sequence: CDR1 SGHNT, CDR2 YYREEE (reference sequence). V was pared by 0 bases and J by 3 bases, with 10 bases between. This CDR3 has 15 residues. In DNA form, the CDR3 reads TGTGCCAGCAGCTTGGATACGGGTTACTACAATGAGCAGTTCTTC. This codes for CASSLDTGYYNEQFF.

V and J are TRBV3-1 (or the pseudogene TRBV3-2) and TRBJ2-1; 15 bases are a match to TRBD2. The CDR3 is 16 amino acids. The germline V gene has CDR1 LGHDT and CDR2 YNNKEL (reference sequence). The junction had 6 bases not matched to a gene; V was cut back by 3 bases and J by 9 bases. CDR3 DNA sequence: TGTGCCAGCAGCCATTGGACTAGCGGGAGGGCCTTTGAGCAGTTCTTC. This sequence encodes CASSHWTSGRAFEQFF.

The rearrangement links TRBV5-1 to TRBJ2-5, with 11 bases that match TRBD1. The CDR3 has 14 residues. The V segment lost 4 bases and the J segment 4 bases; nucleotides outside the gene matches: 3. Germline V gene data show CDR1 as SGHRS and CDR2 as YFSETQ. This chain's CDR3 is CASSGTGGRETQYF. CDR3 coding DNA: TGCGCCAGCAGCGGGACAGGGGGGCGAGAGACCCAGTACTTC.

V and J are TRBV27 and TRBJ1-6; possibly TRBD1 for D (5 bases). V lost 5 bases and J lost 9, with 17 bases in between. This CDR3 is 15 amino acids long. Germline CDR1 and CDR2: MNHEY and SMNVEV (reference sequence). CDR3 DNA: TGTGCCAGCAGTCGCGGGGCAACGGGTGGTTCACCCCTCCACTTT. Translating it yields CASSRGATGGSPLHF.

This chain joins TRBV11-2 and TRBJ2-2, with 8 nucleotides matching TRBD2. CDR1 and CDR2 (germline): SGHAT, FQNNGV. V lost 4 bases and J lost 0; bases outside the gene matches: 4. CDR3 length equals 16 residues. CDR3 loop: CASSWSGGSNTGELFF. CDR3 bases: TGTGCCAGCAGCTGGTCGGGAGGGTCGAACACCGGGGAGCTGTTTTTT. Drawing the rest from reference TRBV11-2 and TRBJ2-2, the complete variable domain is EAGVAQSPRYKIIEKRQSVAFWCNPISGHATLYWYQQILGQGPKLLIQFQNNGVVDDSQLPKDRFSAERLKGVDSTLKIQPAKLEDSAVYLCASSWSGGSNTGELFFGEGSRLTVL.

The chain combines TRBV7-9 with TRBJ2-1, with a weak D call TRBD2 (5 bases). Trimming cost V 6 bases and J 6 bases, with 12 bases left between them. Germline CDR1 SEHNR, CDR2 FQNEAQ (reference sequence). The CDR3 extends over 13 amino acids. The CDR3 region is CASSLDSLNEQFF. The CDR3 bases are TGTGCCAGCAGTTTGGACTCCCTCAATGAGCAGTTCTTC.

The CDR3 coding sequence is TGTGCCAGCAGCGTAAGTCTAATTGAGACCCAGTACTTC. Translated: CASSVSLIETQYF. The chain couples TRBV9 to TRBJ2-5; D not certain. Germline loops: CDR1 SGDLS, CDR2 YYNGEE. V shed 1 base and J shed 5 bases, with 9 bases lying between them. This CDR3 has 13 amino acids. The whole variable domain, remainder taken from reference TRBV9 and TRBJ2-5, is DSGVTQTPKHLITATGQRVTLRCSPRSGDLSVYWYQQSLDQGLQFLIQYYNGEERAKGNILERFSAQQFPDLHSELNLSSLELGDSALYFCASSVSLIETQYFGPGTRLLVL.

A single count supports this clone. The chain recombines TRBV6-1 with TRBJ2-1, with TRBD2 as a possible D gene (5 bases). The V end was cut by 0 bases, the J end by 2 bases, with 11 bases between. This CDR3 is built from 16 residues. Germline V gene sequence: CDR1 MNHNS, CDR2 SASEGT. The CDR3 bases are TGTGCCAGCAGTGAAGCTGTTAGCGTGACCTACAATGAGCAGTTCTTC. It encodes CASSEAVSVTYNEQFF.

V gene TRBV12-3 or TRBV12-4 combines with J gene TRBJ2-5; tentative D call: TRBD2 (6 bases). V lost 7 bases and J 5 bases, leaving 14 bases between the germline ends. This CDR3 is 13 amino acids long. The CDR3 DNA sequence: TGTGCCAGCACCGAGAAGGGGAGGGAGACCCAGTACTTC. This encodes CASTEKGRETQYF.

This clone was seen once. This sequence joins TRBV29-1 and TRBJ2-7, with 9 bases identical to TRBD2. With V trimmed by 4 bases and J by 6 bases, 7 bases remained unmatched. The germline CDR1 and CDR2 sequences are SQVTM and ANQGSEA. The CDR3 is made up of 13 amino acids. CDR3 loop: CSVVAGGPPEQYF. The DNA for the CDR3 is TGCAGCGTTGTGGCGGGAGGGCCTCCCGAGCAGTACTTC.

The V and J genes are TRBV3-1 (or the pseudogene TRBV3-2) and TRBJ2-3; TRBD2 agrees at 12 bases. The V gene end was trimmed by 3 bases and the J gene end by 6 bases; junction bases not matched to a gene: 1. The germline gives CDR1 LGHDT, CDR2 YNNKEL (reference sequence). The CDR3 sequence is 14 residues long. The CDR3, as DNA: TGTGCCAGCAGCCATACTAGCGGGGGGGATACGCAGTATTTT. It translates to CASSHTSGGDTQYF.

As to this clone: Germline and junction disagree at one end, which may indicate a read error. The identical CDR3 is also encoded by other nucleotide sequences in the sample. The chain combines TRBV5-1 with TRBJ2-7; 11 bases match TRBD2. Germline V gene data show CDR1 as SGHRS and CDR2 as YFSETQ. The CDR3 contains 15 residues. CDR3 bases: TGCGCCAGCAGCTTGGCGCTAGCGGGAGGCGGAGAGCAATACTTC. Translation: CASSLALAGGGEQYF.

The chain couples TRBV9 to TRBJ2-5; D might be TRBD2 (5 bases). The CDR3 loop spans 17 amino acids. CDR1 is SGDLS and CDR2 is YYNGEE in the germline V gene. V was shortened by 0 bases and J by 1 base, with 16 bases between the two germline ends. CDR3 DNA: TGTGCCAGCAGCGTAGGCGGGCCCCAACCAGCCCAAGAGACCCAGTACTTC. Its translation: CASSVGGPQPAQETQYF.

The chain combines TRBV2 with TRBJ2-3; D is possibly TRBD2 (6 bases). V dropped 2 bases and J dropped 2 bases, with 20 bases sitting between them. There are 18 residues in the CDR3. The germline CDR1 and CDR2 sequences are SNHLY and FYNNEI. The CDR3, as DNA: TGTGCCAGCAGTGAAACGGAACGGGGTGGCGGGATCACAGATACGCAGTATTTT. This codes for CASSETERGGGITDTQYF.

This chain uses TRBV25-1 with TRBJ2-5, with D tentatively TRBD2 (6 bases). The germline CDR1 and CDR2 sequences are MGHDK and SYGVNS. V was cut by 4 bases and J by 4 bases, with 19 bases left in between. The CDR3 spans 16 residues. For the CDR3, the DNA is TGTGCCAGCAGTGGACGATCTCGGGGGAGTGGAGAGACCCAGTACTTC. It yields the protein CASSGRSRGSGETQYF.

This chain connects TRBV5-4 to TRBJ2-1; 8 nucleotides agree with TRBD2. Unmatched junction bases numbered 5, after V lost 9 bases and J lost 0 bases. CDR3 length equals 14 residues. Germline V lookup: CDR1 SGHNT, CDR2 YYREEE (reference sequence). Here the CDR3 reads CAISGSSSYNEQFF. The DNA for the CDR3 is TGTGCCATAAGCGGGAGTAGCTCCTACAATGAGCAGTTCTTC.

In nucleotides, the CDR3 is TGTGCCAGCAGCCACTCGTACTATGGCTACACCTTC. Its protein is CASSHSYYGYTF. The chain couples TRBV14 to TRBJ1-2; no clear D. Germline lookup yields CDR1 SGHDN and CDR2 FVKESK. Between the trimmed V and J ends, which lost 3 bases and 3 bases, there was a span of 5 bases. This CDR3 has 12 residues.

The V and J genes are TRBV7-9 and TRBJ2-6, with TRBD1 matching over 7 bases. CDR1 and CDR2 (germline): SEHNR, FQNEAQ (reference sequence). CDR3 length: 16 residues. With 5 bases clipped from V and 5 bases from J, the junction kept 9 bases outside the gene matches. The CDR3 sequence: CASSPDRRSRANVLTF. The CDR3 region has the DNA TGTGCCAGCAGCCCGGACAGGCGCTCACGGGCCAACGTCCTGACTTTC.

The rearrangement links TRBV20-1 to TRBJ2-3; the D gene is possibly TRBD2 (6 bases). The CDR3 is 11 amino acids. V lost 3 bases, J lost 10 bases, and 11 bases lay in between. Germline lookup yields CDR1 DFQATT and CDR2 SNEGSKA (reference sequence). The CDR3 nucleotides read TGCAGTGCTAGGGACTATCGGTCGCAGTATTTT. The encoded protein is CSARDYRSQYF.